These 23 T cell receptor beta chains originate from one sample sequenced in a study of response to subunit inactivated influenza vaccine. One entry per CDR3 protein results from TCRdb running MiXCR on the RT-PCR reads. In the table there are about 540,000 distinct CDR3 sequences, under 30% of which are singletons. The sample was also linked to a second study, of T cells expressing NK-cell markers. That source adds: Making the TCR beta cDNA relied on 5'RACE template switching with UMIs.

The sample in question was CD4+ T cells sorted from PBMCs, obtained 11 to 12 days after vaccination. These receptors all come from a man aged 45-60 years who received an inactivated influenza vaccine.

This chain uses TRBV2 with TRBJ2-3; no firm D call. In germline, CDR1 is SNHLY, CDR2 FYNNEI. The ends were cut back, 2 bases at V and 7 bases at J, with 4 bases in the middle. The CDR3 runs 11 residues. The CDR3 region is CASSEIHTQYF. The DNA for the CDR3 is TGTGCCAGCAGTGAAATACATACGCAGTATTTT.

This clonotype has only a few counts. V gene TRBV7-9 combines with J gene TRBJ2-3; 8 bases line up with TRBD1. V lost 5 bases to trimming and J lost 7 bases; unmatched junction nucleotides: 11. This CDR3 is built from 15 residues. Germline CDR1 SEHNR, CDR2 FQNEAQ (reference sequence). Here the CDR3 reads CASSHSPDRANTQYF. The CDR3 nucleotides are TGTGCCAGCAGCCATTCGCCGGACAGGGCCAATACGCAGTATTTT.

In its sample, this clonotype was seen a few times. The CDR3 region is CASSEDRSGANVLTF. The DNA for the CDR3 is TGTGCCAGCAGTGAAGACAGGTCTGGGGCCAACGTCCTGACTTTC. The chain uses TRBV6-1 and TRBJ2-6; TRBD1 might be the D (5 bases). The CDR3 is 15 residues long. Germline CDR1 is MNHNS and CDR2 is SASEGT. Trimming removed 1 base from V and 1 base from J, with 5 bases in between.

There are a few counts of this clonotype. The rearrangement uses TRBV4-1 and TRBJ2-3; TRBD1 agrees at 9 bases. Germline lookup yields CDR1 MGHRA and CDR2 YSYEKL. CDR3 length: 15 residues. The V segment lost 1 base and the J segment 4 bases; nucleotides outside the gene matches: 3. In DNA, the CDR3 is TGCGCCAGCAGCCAAGGACAGGGGGGCCCAGATACGCAGTATTTT. Protein sequence: CASSQGQGGPDTQYF.

The CDR3 DNA reads as TGTGCCAGCAGCCCCATAGCGGGAGGTCGAAATGAGCAGTTCTTC. It codes for CASSPIAGGRNEQFF. The V gene is TRBV7-2, the J gene TRBJ2-1, with 10 nucleotides matching TRBD2. Trimming at V came to 5 bases and at J to 7 bases, leaving 8 bases not matched to a gene. This CDR3 comprises 15 residues. The V gene's germline CDR1 is SGHTA and CDR2 FQGNSA.

This clonotype was picked up one time. The chain is built from TRBV4-3 and TRBJ2-7; D remains unclear. V dropped 4 bases and J dropped 1 base, with 14 bases sitting between them. This CDR3 region has 15 residues. The germline CDR1 and CDR2 sequences are LGHNA and YSLEER. The CDR3 DNA is TGCGCCAGCAGCCCGTCCATGCCCCGATCCTACGAGCAGTACTTC. Protein product: CASSPSMPRSYEQYF.

This clonotype has just a few counts. The J gene is TRBJ2-1, the V gene TRBV29-1; D not resolved. CDR1 is SQVTM and CDR2 is ANQGSEA in the germline V gene. The CDR3 spans 13 residues. With 4 bases removed from V and 3 bases from J, the gap between germline ends came to 10 bases. Here the CDR3 DNA reads TGCAGCGTTGTAATTTACAGCTACAATGAGCAGTTCTTC. Encoded protein: CSVVIYSYNEQFF.

The J gene is TRBJ1-5, the V gene TRBV4-1; D gene uncertain. CDR1 is MGHRA and CDR2 is YSYEKL in the germline V gene. With 2 bases removed from V and 3 bases from J, the gap between germline ends came to 11 bases. CDR3 length: 15 amino acids. CDR3 DNA sequence: TGCGCCAGCAGCCAAAATGGATTATTCAATCAGCCCCAGCATTTT. It is translated as CASSQNGLFNQPQHF.

For the CDR3, the DNA is TGCAGCGTTGTAGCGGACTGGTACAATGAGCAGTTCTTC. Amino acid sequence: CSVVADWYNEQFF. The rearrangement links TRBV29-1 to TRBJ2-1, with a possible D match to TRBD2 (6 bases). V lost 4 bases, J lost 4 bases, and 11 bases lay in between. The CDR3 covers 13 residues. Per the germline V gene, CDR1 is SQVTM and CDR2 is ANQGSEA.

V usage is TRBV4-3 and J usage is TRBJ1-1; tentative D call: TRBD1 (6 bases). V gave up 1 base and J gave up 11 bases, with 17 bases separating them. The CDR3 runs to 14 residues. Germline V gene data show CDR1 as LGHNA and CDR2 as YSLEER. CDR3 region: CASSQVGGSQVAFF. CDR3 nucleotides: TGCGCCAGCAGCCAAGTAGGGGGGTCCCAGGTGGCTTTCTTT.

This chain links TRBV11-2 with TRBJ2-7; 9 bases match TRBD1. This CDR3 contains 13 residues. The V gene end was trimmed by 7 bases and the J gene end by 6 bases; junction bases not matched to a gene: 7. Germline CDR1 and CDR2: SGHAT and FQNNGV. This chain's CDR3 is CASTPETGGEQYF. CDR3 nucleotides: TGTGCCAGCACTCCAGAGACAGGGGGCGAGCAGTACTTC.

The V call is TRBV12-3 or TRBV12-4, the J call TRBJ2-6, with TRBD1 identical over 11 bases. CDR3 length equals 18 residues. V lost 6 bases and J lost 4; bases outside the gene matches: 11. CDR3 in DNA: TGTGCCAGCAGCTCGGGACAGGGGGGAGCCTCAGGGGCCAACGTCCTGACTTTC. It yields the protein CASSSGQGGASGANVLTF.

CDR3 amino acids: CASSYQGGDQPQHF. The DNA for the CDR3 is TGTGCCAGCAGTTACCAGGGTGGCGATCAGCCCCAGCATTTT. This chain joins TRBV6-2 or TRBV6-3 and TRBJ1-5; maybe TRBD1 (5 bases). CDR1 is MNHEY and CDR2 is SVGEGT in the germline V gene. V lost 2 bases to trimming and J lost 5 bases, with 10 bases between them. The CDR3 spans 14 residues.

This clonotype has a handful of counts. The V and J genes are TRBV9 and TRBJ2-7, with D possibly TRBD1 on 6 matching bases. In germline, CDR1 is SGDLS, CDR2 YYNGEE. The V and J ends lost 0 bases and 5 bases respectively, with 21 bases between them. The CDR3 totals 17 residues. CDR3: CASSVGGGGSLFHEQYF. The CDR3 DNA follows: TGTGCCAGCAGCGTAGGAGGGGGTGGATCCCTTTTCCACGAGCAGTACTTC. The full variable domain, rest sourced from reference TRBV9 and TRBJ2-7, is DSGVTQTPKHLITATGQRVTLRCSPRSGDLSVYWYQQSLDQGLQFLIQYYNGEERAKGNILERFSAQQFPDLHSELNLSSLELGDSALYFCASSVGGGGSLFHEQYFGPGTRLTVT.

V usage is TRBV28 and J usage is TRBJ2-7; D unresolved. Germline V gene lookup returns CDR1 MDHEN and CDR2 SYDVKM. Trimming cost V 10 bases and J 3 bases, with 10 bases left between them. The CDR3 extends over 11 amino acids. The CDR3 region is CATTARYEQYF. Written as DNA, the CDR3 is TGTGCCACCACCGCGCGCTACGAGCAGTACTTC.

The rearrangement links TRBV5-1 to TRBJ2-7, with 11 bases identical to TRBD1. V trimming: 4 bases; J trimming: 4 bases; junction bases outside the gene matches: 7. CDR1 and CDR2 (germline): SGHRS, YFSETQ. The CDR3 length is 15 residues. The CDR3, as DNA: TGCGCCAGCAGCCCATCCGGGACAGGGGGTTACGAGCAGTACTTC. This encodes CASSPSGTGGYEQYF.

This clonotype turned up a few times. The CDR3, as DNA: TGTGCCAGCAGTTACTCAGGCGGGGGGAACTCCTACGAGCAGTACTTC. Its protein is CASSYSGGGNSYEQYF. This chain joins TRBV6-5 and TRBJ2-7; 8 bases line up with TRBD2. Trimming at V came to 0 bases and at J to 0 bases, leaving 4 bases not matched to a gene. Per germline, CDR1 MNHEY and CDR2 SVGAGI. The CDR3 loop spans 16 amino acids.

The CDR3 nucleotides are TGTGCCAGCAGCCAAGATAAAGGCCTAGCGGGAGAGTACGAGCAGTACTTC. Translated: CASSQDKGLAGEYEQYF. The chain joins TRBV14 to TRBJ2-7, with TRBD2 matching over 10 bases. V shed 0 bases and J 4 bases; nucleotides not matched to a gene: 9. CDR3 length: 17 residues. Per the germline V gene, CDR1 is SGHDN and CDR2 is FVKESK.

This chain connects TRBV10-3 to TRBJ2-3; TRBD2 is a possible D gene (6 bases). The V gene's germline CDR1 is ENHRY and CDR2 SYGVKD. The V end lost 10 bases, the J end lost 6 bases, and 11 bases lay between the germline ends. This CDR3 is built from 11 residues. The CDR3 loop reads CATQRGDTQYF. CDR3 nucleotide sequence: TGTGCCACCCAACGGGGGGATACGCAGTATTTT.

This rearrangement joins TRBV7-9 to TRBJ1-1; possibly TRBD1 for D (6 bases). The CDR3 sequence is 16 residues long. Looked up from germline, CDR1 is SEHNR and CDR2 is FQNEAQ (reference sequence). V was shortened by 5 bases and J by 3 bases, with 19 bases between the two germline ends. Written as DNA, the CDR3 is TGTGCCAGCAGCGGGACGGGGGCCGGCATGGACACTGAAGCTTTCTTT. This translates into CASSGTGAGMDTEAFF.

This clonotype showed up just a few times. The genes are TRBV6-2 or TRBV6-3 and TRBJ2-1; 16 bases are a match to TRBD2. Germline V gene data show CDR1 as MNHEY and CDR2 as SVGEGT. The CDR3 length is 18 residues. Losses at the gene ends were 5 bases for V and 8 bases for J; bases not matched to a gene: 12. The CDR3 DNA reads TGTGCCAGCAGTGTGACCGGGACTAGCGGGGGGGCCTCGGATGAGCAGTTCTTC. Translation: CASSVTGTSGGASDEQFF.

There are a few counts of this clonotype. The chain recombines TRBV25-1 with TRBJ2-3; D is possibly TRBD1 or TRBD2 (5 bases each). The V gene lost 5 bases and the J gene lost 2 bases, with 14 bases spanning the gap. Germline assignment: CDR1 MGHDK and CDR2 SYGVNS. The CDR3 consists of 15 residues. The DNA of the CDR3 is TGTGCCAGCAGTCCCACGGGACGGACCACAGATACGCAGTATTTT. Residues: CASSPTGRTTDTQYF.

This clonotype was found a few times. This chain links TRBV7-2 with TRBJ2-5, with TRBD1 as a possible D gene (5 bases). Trimming cost V 2 bases and J 5 bases, with 15 bases left between them. Per the germline V gene, CDR1 is SGHTA and CDR2 is FQGNSA. This CDR3 has 15 residues. This CDR3 reads CASSLSQGLTETQYF. The CDR3 DNA is TGTGCCAGCAGCTTAAGCCAGGGCCTTACGGAGACCCAGTACTTC.